This is a list of T cell receptor beta chains from one sample in a study of cytomegalovirus exposure and HLA in healthy donors. Using immunoSEQ multiplex PCR, the repertoire was profiled, and TCRdb retains in-frame clones only, with some absent. Of some 150,000 clones listed, approximately 78% are singletons. The sample was PBMCs. The receptors derive from a woman in her forties or fifties in good health and CMV-seropositive. CDR3s include the opening cysteine and the closing phenylalanine or tryptophan. A D gene is named only where the DNA matches it firmly. Rows may omit the clone size; those that give it use once, few, many or a size class.

J gene,V gene,D gene,clone size,CDR3 protein,CDR3 DNA
TRBJ2-7,TRBV27,TRBD2,once,CASSPSGRVDEQYF,TGTGCCAGCAGTCCGAGCGGGAGGGTGGACGAGCAGTACTTC
TRBJ2-2,TRBV28,TRBD2,NA,CASRHFLGSSGNTGELFF,TGTGCCAGCAGACACTTCCTAGGCTCTAGCGGGAACACCGGGGAGCTGTTTTTT
TRBJ1-1,TRBV10-3,NA,NA,CAISEKSTRVTNTEAFF,TGTGCCATCAGTGAGAAATCTACCCGGGTTACCAACACTGAAGCTTTCTTT
TRBJ1-1,TRBV6-1,NA,NA,CASSSTVGNTEAFF,TGTGCCAGCAGTTCCACGGTTGGGAACACTGAAGCTTTCTTT
TRBJ1-2,TRBV7-9,NA,NA,CSSSPDRRLNYGYTF,TGTTCCAGCAGCCCCGACAGGCGCCTTAACTATGGCTACACCTTC
TRBJ1-1,TRBV5-1,TRBD1,NA,CASSGDRAGEAFF,TGCGCCAGCAGCGGCGACAGGGCTGGGGAAGCTTTCTTT
TRBJ2-7,TRBV28,TRBD2,NA,CASSLTSGLISSYEQYF,TGTGCCAGCAGTCTGACTAGCGGACTAATCAGCTCCTACGAGCAGTACTTC
TRBJ1-5,TRBV6-1,NA,NA,CASSEVSGSRNQPQHF,TGTGCCAGCAGTGAAGTGTCAGGCAGTCGGAATCAGCCCCAGCATTTT
TRBJ2-3,TRBV28,NA,NA,CASSLFPGSTDTQYF,TGTGCCAGCAGTTTGTTCCCCGGGAGCACAGATACGCAGTATTTT
TRBJ2-3,TRBV2,NA,NA,CASSDSPGGRDTQYF,TGTGCCAGCAGTGATTCGCCGGGTGGCCGGGATACGCAGTATTTT
TRBJ1-1,TRBV7-8,NA,NA,CASSFGQEGPEAFF,TGTGCCAGCAGCTTCGGGCAGGAGGGACCTGAAGCTTTCTTT
TRBJ2-7,TRBV4-1,TRBD1,NA,CASSRQPGQVYEQYF,TGCGCCAGCAGCCGACAACCGGGACAGGTGTACGAGCAGTACTTC
TRBJ1-1,TRBV2,TRBD1,once,CASRGLRDRLMNTEAFF,TGTGCCAGCAGGGGCCTGCGGGACAGGTTGATGAACACTGAAGCTTTCTTT
TRBJ1-3,TRBV15,NA,NA,CATSREVEGKQYWGSGNTIYF,TGTGCCACCAGCAGAGAAGTGGAGGGGAAGCAGTATTGGGGCTCTGGAAACACCATATATTTT